The 8 T cell receptor beta chains presented below share a single source sample, sequenced in a study of blood T cell repertoires in COVID-19. Here immunoSEQ multiplex PCR was the method, and the copy in TCRdb shows in-frame clones only, minus some. The sample lists approximately 180,000 clones; around 85% were seen once. Sequencing was carried out using peripheral blood. The receptors originated from a man in his sixties with acute or convalescent COVID-19.

The V and J genes are TRBV7-9 and TRBJ1-4; the match to TRBD1 covers 9 bases. After removal of 6 bases from V and 6 bases from J, the junction contained 2 bases not matched to a gene. The CDR3 consists of 13 residues. From germline, CDR1 is SEHNR and CDR2 FQNEAQ (reference sequence). The CDR3 nucleotides read TGTGCCAGCAGTTGGACAGGGGATGAAAAACTGTTTTTT. Protein: CASSWTGDEKLFF.

The gene calls are TRBV6-1 and TRBJ2-6; 10 bases align to TRBD1. CDR3 length: 20 amino acids. V shed 4 bases and J 2 bases; nucleotides not matched to a gene: 14. The germline gives CDR1 MNHNS, CDR2 SASEGT. DNA of the CDR3: TGTGCCAGCAGTGTATCCCCGACAGGGGGCTTTGGGACTGGGGCCAACGTCCTGACTTTC. The encoded protein is CASSVSPTGGFGTGANVLTF.

This clone has more than one count but fewer than ten. This chain uses TRBV5-8 with TRBJ1-5, with D perhaps matching TRBD1 (6 bases). CDR1 SGHTS and CDR2 YDEGEE come from the germline V gene. CDR3 length: 17 amino acids. V lost 0 bases and J lost 2, with 15 bases in between. Here the CDR3 reads CASSLDLAGARNQPQHF. The CDR3 DNA follows: TGTGCCAGCAGCTTGGACTTGGCGGGGGCTCGCAATCAGCCCCAGCATTTT. The full variable domain, with the rest looked up from reference TRBV5-8 and TRBJ1-5, is EAGVTQSPTHLIKTRGQQATLRCSPISGHTSVYWYQQALGLGLQFLLWYDEGEERNRGNFPPRFSGRQFPNYSSELNVNALELEDSALYLCASSLDLAGARNQPQHFGDGTRLSIL.

This chain joins TRBV28 and TRBJ1-4; 7 nucleotides line up with TRBD1. The CDR3 has 15 residues. With V trimmed by 6 bases and J by 6 bases, 10 bases remained unmatched. CDR1 and CDR2 from the germline V gene are MDHEN and SYDVKM. The CDR3 region is CASRRNRGTYEKLFF. DNA of the CDR3: TGTGCCAGCAGGCGTAACAGGGGAACGTATGAAAAACTGTTTTTT.

The chain employs TRBV7-9 and TRBJ2-1; TRBD1 might be the D (5 bases). The length of the CDR3 is 12 residues. The V end was cut by 5 bases, the J end by 11 bases, with 13 bases between. The V gene's germline CDR1 is SEHNR and CDR2 FQNEAQ (reference sequence). The CDR3 coding sequence is TGTGCCAGCAGCCTTGGGGCTCCCAAGCAGTTCTTC. As protein: CASSLGAPKQFF.

The chain recombines TRBV6-5 with TRBJ2-7; 10 bases match TRBD1. The CDR3 length is 14 residues. J lost 4 bases, V lost 4 bases, and 4 bases had no gene match. The germline gives CDR1 MNHEY, CDR2 SVGAGI. The CDR3 here is CASSSDRGQYEQYF. For the CDR3, the DNA is TGTGCCAGCAGTTCTGACAGGGGGCAATACGAGCAGTACTTC.

The J gene is TRBJ1-3, the V gene TRBV2; the D gene is possibly TRBD1 (6 bases). The V end lost 6 bases, the J end lost 3 bases, and 12 bases lay between the germline ends. The CDR3 contains 14 residues. CDR1 and CDR2 from the germline V gene are SNHLY and FYNNEI. CDR3 loop: CASSVQGIGNTIYF. Written as DNA, the CDR3 is TGTGCCAGCAGCGTACAGGGTATTGGAAACACCATATATTTT. Using reference TRBV2 and TRBJ1-3 for the parts outside the CDR3, the full variable domain is EPEVTQTPSHQVTQMGQEVILRCVPISNHLYFYWYRQILGQKVEFLVSFYNNEISEKSEIFDDQFSVERPDGSNFTLKIRSTKLEDSAMYFCASSVQGIGNTIYFGEGSWLTVV.

The chain joins TRBV29-1 to TRBJ2-1; 16 bases align to TRBD2. Germline V gene sequence: CDR1 SQVTM, CDR2 ANQGSEA. The CDR3 runs 17 residues. The J segment lost 0 bases and the V segment lost 5 bases, leaving 4 bases of the junction unmatched. CDR3 in amino acids: CSVQGLAGGSSYNEQFF. As DNA, the CDR3 is TGCAGCGTTCAGGGACTAGCGGGAGGGAGCTCCTACAATGAGCAGTTCTTC.